Given below is one T cell receptor beta chain in context. Antigen specificity is unknown. Method: immunoSEQ multiplex PCR; TCRdb's copy keeps in-frame clones and lacks some. In the table there are over 85,000 clones, less than 95% of which are singletons. The data were obtained in a study of cytomegalovirus exposure and HLA in healthy donors. At the level of the study: The roughly 110 validation repertoires were reported in a later analysis to have been generated on the same platform as the approximately 700 first-cohort repertoires. Study-level points and caveats: First-cohort TCR clusters were later found to tend to co-occur in the 120 or so validation repertoires.

Input material: PBMCs. The source is a woman between 18 and 29 years old in good health and CMV-seronegative.

CDR3 bases: TGTGCCAGCAGCCATCAGCCCGGGGACGAGCAGTACTTC. It is translated as CASSHQPGDEQYF. The chain uses TRBV7-9 and TRBJ2-7; D might be TRBD2 (5 bases). V was clipped by 5 bases and J by 5 bases, with 13 bases between them. The germline V gene has CDR1 SEHNR and CDR2 FQNEAQ (reference sequence). The CDR3 is 13 residues long. Complete variable domain (other parts from reference TRBV7-9 and TRBJ2-7): DTGVSQNPRHKITKRGQNVTFRCDPISEHNRLYWYRQTLGQGPEFLTYFQNEAQLEKSRLLSDRFSAERPKGSFSTLEIQRTEQGDSAMYLCASSHQPGDEQYFGPGTRLTVT.